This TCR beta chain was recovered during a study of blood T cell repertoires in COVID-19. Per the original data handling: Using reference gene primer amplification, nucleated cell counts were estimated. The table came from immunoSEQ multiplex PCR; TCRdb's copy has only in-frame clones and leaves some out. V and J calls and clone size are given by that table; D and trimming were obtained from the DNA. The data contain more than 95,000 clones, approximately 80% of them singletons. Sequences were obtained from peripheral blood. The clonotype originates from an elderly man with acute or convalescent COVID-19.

This CDR3 reads CASFSTSGRSEQYF. DNA of the CDR3: TGTGCCAGCTTTAGTACTAGCGGGAGGAGTGAGCAGTACTTC. V and J are TRBV6-6 and TRBJ2-7; 12 bases match TRBD2. V shed 8 bases and J 7 bases; nucleotides not matched to a gene: 9. This CDR3 comprises 14 residues. Looked up from germline, CDR1 is MNHNY and CDR2 is SVGAGI (reference sequence).